This record looks at one T cell receptor (beta chain) sequence and its context. Its target is unknown. Each PCR replicate from the sorted subsets contained around 0.2 ug DNA, which is about 30,000 T cell genomes. This table comes from immunoSEQ multiplex PCR, and its TCRdb copy is limited to in-frame clones, with some not included. The sample includes around 2,100,000 clones, about 95% of them seen just once. The data derive from a study of shared clonotypes between healthy human individuals. The study, taken as a whole, reports: Sample collection involved blood only; tissue repertoires are likely different. Among donors, sharing of clonotypes was expected to be affected by sequencing depth.

The naive CD8 subset, CD45RO-negative cells positively selected for CCR7, excluded terminally differentiated effector memory CD45RA+ cells. The sequence came from a man younger than 35 in good health. Sequencing was carried out using naive CD8+ T cells sorted from blood.

Written as DNA, the CDR3 is TGTGCCAGCAGCGCCCCTGAGATAGCGGGAACCAATGAGCAGTTCTTC. It codes for CASSAPEIAGTNEQFF. V gene TRBV9 combines with J gene TRBJ2-1; 8 positions match TRBD2. This CDR3 has 16 residues. CDR1 is SGDLS and CDR2 is YYNGEE in the germline V gene. V shed 3 bases, J shed 6 bases, and the junction held 11 bases outside the gene matches.